This TCR beta chain stems from a study of blood T cell repertoires in COVID-19. V was shortened by 4 bases and J by 1 base, with 19 bases between the two germline ends. The germline V gene has CDR1 LNHNV and CDR2 YYDKDF (reference sequence). The length of the CDR3 is 18 residues. Measured with immunoSEQ multiplex PCR; TCRdb has only the in-frame clones, and not every one. The data contain around 370,000 clones, nearly 90% of them singletons. The sequence was collected from a man aged 18-30 years with active or convalescent COVID-19. The chain combines TRBV15 with TRBJ2-2, with a weak D call TRBD2 (6 bases). The sample taken for sequencing was peripheral blood. The CDR3 bases are TGTGCCACCAGCAATGAGGAGGGCAGAGTAAAGAACACCGGGGAGCTGTTTTTT. It encodes CATSNEEGRVKNTGELFF.